The sequence of this TCR beta chain was determined in a study of shared T cell receptors in the human thymus. Germline values: CDR1 MNHEY, CDR2 SMNVEV (reference sequence). The CDR3 length is 15 residues. V was trimmed by 4 bases and J by 3 bases, leaving 15 bases between them. Profiled with immunoSEQ multiplex PCR; TCRdb holds only in-frame clones, not every one. The sample contains hundreds of thousands of clones, around 87% of which appear only once. This same sample was also part of a study on human thymus T cells. That report notes: Both thymic and peripheral blood repertoires showed apparently biased V and J usage.

Sequencing was carried out using thymocytes. This clonotype was obtained from a boy under two years old with a congenital heart defect. This chain uses TRBV27 with TRBJ1-1; a weak D match, TRBD1 (6 bases). CDR3 sequence reads: CASSSWTVGYTEAFF. The CDR3 nucleotides are TGTGCCAGCAGTTCCTGGACAGTAGGATACACTGAAGCTTTCTTT.